These T cell receptor beta chains were read from a single sample in a study of beta chain features in type 1 diabetes. Only in-frame clones appear in the TCRdb table, and some are missing; sequencing was by immunoSEQ multiplex PCR. The data show 300,000 to 450,000 clones, with around a fifth seen just once and approximately 0.046% held by the top ten. The sequencing sample was made of naive CD4+ T cells from blood. The source of these receptors is a woman between 18 and 29 years old in good health. CDR3s include the opening cysteine and the closing phenylalanine or tryptophan. Fields, in order: clone size, J gene, V gene, D gene, CDR3 DNA, CDR3 protein. D genes are given only for firm matches. Clone size is stated in some rows and not others, as once, few, many or a class when expanded.

size: NA; J: TRBJ2-3; V: TRBV30; D: NA; DNA: TGTGCCTGGAGTGTACTTTTAGCGGCACTTGGTGGTACGCAGTATTTT; CDR3: CAWSVLLAALGGTQYF
size: NA; J: TRBJ2-5; V: TRBV4-1; D: TRBD1; DNA: TGCGCCAGCAGCCGATTGGGACAGGGAGGAGGCCAAGAGACCCAGTACTTC; CDR3: CASSRLGQGGGQETQYF
size: few; J: TRBJ1-1; V: TRBV29-1; D: NA; DNA: TGCAGCGTTTACCCCTCCTTGGCCCTGAACACTGAAGCTTTCTTT; CDR3: CSVYPSLALNTEAFF
size: NA; J: TRBJ2-2; V: TRBV5-1; D: TRBD1; DNA: TGCGCCAGCAAACACAGGGGCCCCGGGGAGCTGTTTTTT; CDR3: CASKHRGPGELFF
size: few; J: TRBJ2-1; V: TRBV30; D: TRBD2; DNA: TGTGCCTGGACAATATCTCGGACTAGCGGGGCCGGGAATGAGCAGTTCTTC; CDR3: CAWTISRTSGAGNEQFF
size: few; J: TRBJ2-4; V: TRBV7-2; D: NA; DNA: TGTGCCAGCAGCTTAGTCTCCGCAGGGGACATTCAGTACTTC; CDR3: CASSLVSAGDIQYF
size: few; J: TRBJ1-5; V: TRBV19; D: NA; DNA: TGTGCCAGTAGTATACAGGGGCCCAACCAGCCCCAGCATTTT; CDR3: CASSIQGPNQPQHF
size: NA; J: TRBJ2-7; V: TRBV7-9; D: TRBD1; DNA: TGTGCCAGCGGCCGGACAGGGAGCTCCTACGAGCAGTACTTC; CDR3: CASGRTGSSYEQYF
size: NA; J: TRBJ2-7; V: TRBV7-6; D: NA; DNA: TGTGCCAGCAGCCCCTTGGCACAGGGCAACTACGAGCAGTACTTC; CDR3: CASSPLAQGNYEQYF
size: few; J: TRBJ2-1; V: TRBV5-4; D: TRBD2; DNA: TGTGCCAGCAGCTTGGCGGGGGGGCTTCACAATGAGCAGTTCTTC; CDR3: CASSLAGGLHNEQFF
size: few; J: TRBJ2-7; V: TRBV5-1; D: TRBD1; DNA: TGCGCCAGCACCAGGACCGGGACAGCCTCCTACGAGCAGTACTTC; CDR3: CASTRTGTASYEQYF
size: NA; J: TRBJ2-7; V: TRBV6-6; D: NA; DNA: TGTGCCAGCACCTTCGACACCTACTCCTACGAGCAGTACTTC; CDR3: CASTFDTYSYEQYF
size: few; J: TRBJ2-7; V: TRBV25-1; D: TRBD1; DNA: TGTGCCAGCAGTCTACAGGGGAGCTCCTACGAGCAGTACTTC; CDR3: CASSLQGSSYEQYF
size: NA; J: TRBJ2-5; V: TRBV12-5; D: NA; DNA: TGTGCTAGTGGGCCAGGAGGGGGCGGGAAGACCCAGTACTTC; CDR3: CASGPGGGGKTQYF
size: NA; J: TRBJ1-5; V: TRBV19; D: NA; DNA: TGTGCCAGTAGTATTCCTCGCAATCAGCCCCAGCATTTT; CDR3: CASSIPRNQPQHF
size: NA; J: TRBJ1-2; V: TRBV27; D: NA; DNA: TGTGCCAGCGGGGGGTCTAGGCGCTATGGCTACACCTTC; CDR3: CASGGSRRYGYTF
size: few; J: TRBJ2-2; V: TRBV9; D: TRBD2; DNA: TGTGCCAGCAGCGTAGTTGCGGGAGGAACCGGGGAGCTGTTTTTT; CDR3: CASSVVAGGTGELFF
size: NA; J: TRBJ2-5; V: TRBV6-1; D: NA; DNA: TGTGCCAACGGACACTGGGGAGAGACCCAGTACTTC; CDR3: CANGHWGETQYF
size: few; J: TRBJ1-1; V: TRBV28; D: NA; DNA: TGTGCCAGCACCATCGGGACTCCCGCGCGAACTGAAGCTTTCTTT; CDR3: CASTIGTPARTEAFF
size: NA; J: TRBJ1-2; V: TRBV7-2; D: NA; DNA: TGTGCCAGCAGCCCCGGGCAGGTCAGGGGCTATGGCTACACCTTC; CDR3: CASSPGQVRGYGYTF
size: few; J: TRBJ2-1; V: TRBV2; D: NA; DNA: TGTGCCAGCAGGGGGACTTACAATGAGCAGTTCTTC; CDR3: CASRGTYNEQFF
size: NA; J: TRBJ2-1; V: TRBV11-2; D: NA; DNA: TGTGCCAGCAGCTTCTACCTACAGGTCACAAGCAATGAGCAGTTCTTC; CDR3: CASSFYLQVTSNEQFF